This TCR beta chain comes out of a study of vaccination and CD4 T cells after COVID-19. Whole-study context: Comprising six males and four females, the convalescent participants counted two Hispanic individuals among them.

Cultured CD4+ T cells had their DNA profiled by the Oncomine TCR Beta short-read assay. It was from cultured CD4+ T cells that genomic DNA was extracted. One entry per CDR3 protein results from TCRdb running MiXCR on the PCR reads. This table has thousands of distinct CDR3 sequences, roughly 57% appearing once. Indicated treatment: approximately 9-day PBMC culture with coronavirus spike peptide pools or control peptides (ViraFEST assay). In regard to this clonotype: The target antigen is unknown.

The receptor comes from a human donor with COVID-19. Sequencing used cultured CD4+ T cells from blood, obtained after SARS-CoV-2 vaccination.

The CDR3 DNA is TGTGCCAGCAGTCTAGGGTCGCGGCAGTACTTC. Amino acid sequence: CASSLGSRQYF. The genes are TRBV5-6 and TRBJ2-7; no definite D call. Trimming took off 5 bases at V and 9 bases at J, with 12 bases between the two ends. CDR3 length: 11 residues. Germline V gene data show CDR1 as SGHDT and CDR2 as YYEEEE.